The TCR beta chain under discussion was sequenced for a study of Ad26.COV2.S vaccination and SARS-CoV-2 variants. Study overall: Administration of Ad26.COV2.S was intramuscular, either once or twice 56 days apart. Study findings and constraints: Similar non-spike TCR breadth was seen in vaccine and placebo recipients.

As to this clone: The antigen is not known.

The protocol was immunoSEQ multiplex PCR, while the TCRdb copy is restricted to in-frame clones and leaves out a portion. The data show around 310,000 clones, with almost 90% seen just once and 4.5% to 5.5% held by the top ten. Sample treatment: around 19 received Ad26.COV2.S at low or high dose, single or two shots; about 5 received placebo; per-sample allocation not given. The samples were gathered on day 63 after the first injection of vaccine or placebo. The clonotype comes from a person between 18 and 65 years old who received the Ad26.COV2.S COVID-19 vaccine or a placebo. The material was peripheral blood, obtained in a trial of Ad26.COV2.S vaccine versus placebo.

CDR3 protein: CASSLADRGTYEQYF. DNA for the CDR3: TGTGCCAGCAGCTTAGCGGACAGGGGGACCTACGAGCAGTACTTC. The gene calls are TRBV13 and TRBJ2-7, with 10 bases that match TRBD1. This CDR3 comprises 15 residues. Looked up from germline, CDR1 is PRHDT and CDR2 is FYEKMQ (reference sequence). J gave up 2 bases and V 1 base, and 2 bases lay outside the gene matches.